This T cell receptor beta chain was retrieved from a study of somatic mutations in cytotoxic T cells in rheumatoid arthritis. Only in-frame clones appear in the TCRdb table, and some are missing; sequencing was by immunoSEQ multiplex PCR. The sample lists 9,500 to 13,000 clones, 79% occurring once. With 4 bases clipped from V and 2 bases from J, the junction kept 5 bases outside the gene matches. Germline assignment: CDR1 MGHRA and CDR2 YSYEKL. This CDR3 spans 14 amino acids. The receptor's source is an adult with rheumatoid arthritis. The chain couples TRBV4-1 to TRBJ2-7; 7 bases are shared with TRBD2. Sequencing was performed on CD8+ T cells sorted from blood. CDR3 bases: TGCGCCAGCAGCCCCAACGGACTAGCCTACGAGCAGTACTTC. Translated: CASSPNGLAYEQYF.